This T cell receptor beta chain stems from a study of PD-1 blockade in classical Hodgkin lymphoma. Study findings and constraints: The authors excluded patients who started nivolumab under 1 year after ASCT. Complete responders matched newly diagnosed patients in baseline diversity.

Specified time point: cycle 4 day 1 (C4D1), after 6 weeks of nivolumab. There was relapse after autologous stem cell transplantation in every patient, and there was variation in brentuximab vedotin exposure. CDR1 and CDR2 from the germline V gene are LNHDA and SQIVND (reference sequence). V shed 4 bases and J shed 1 base, with 10 bases lying between them. The CDR3 length is 14 residues. TCRdb keeps only in-frame clones here, not all; method: immunoSEQ multiplex PCR. The sample has tens of thousands of clones, less than 75% seen once. As regards this clone: Its antigen is unknown.

The TCR sequence derives from a human donor with classical Hodgkin lymphoma. The chain recombines TRBV19 with TRBJ1-1; perhaps TRBD1 as D (6 bases). The sample was peripheral blood mononuclear cells (PBMCs), taken before the fourth cycle of nivolumab. The CDR3 spells CASSTMDRNTEAFF. CDR3 DNA sequence: TGTGCCAGTAGTACAATGGACAGGAACACTGAAGCTTTCTTT. Together with reference TRBV19 and TRBJ1-1, the CDR3 gives the full variable domain: DGGITQSPKYLFRKEGQNVTLSCEQNLNHDAMYWYRQDPGQGLRLIYYSQIVNDFQKGDIAEGYSVSREKKESFPLTVTSAQKNPTAFYLCASSTMDRNTEAFFGQGTRLTVV.